Below, 13 T cell receptor beta chains from the same sample are listed, as sequenced in a study of blood T cell repertoires in COVID-19. TCRdb keeps only in-frame clones here, not all; method: immunoSEQ multiplex PCR. This sample has about 230,000 clones; about nine tenths occur once, and the top ten carry 2.7%. Specimen: peripheral blood. These receptor sequences come from a woman aged 60-75 years with acute or convalescent COVID-19.

The rearrangement links TRBV6-1 to TRBJ1-2; D is unresolved. Trimming removed 4 bases at V and 2 bases at J, with 8 bases between. The CDR3 sequence is 13 residues long. CDR1 is MNHNS and CDR2 is SASEGT in the germline V gene. DNA for the CDR3: TGTGCCAGCAGTGCAGCTGGCAACTATGGCTACACCTTC. This translates into CASSAAGNYGYTF.

This clone was seen only once. This chain links TRBV4-2 with TRBJ1-2; D might be TRBD1 (6 bases). V lost 4 bases to trimming and J lost 10 bases, with 16 bases between them. In germline, CDR1 is LGHNA, CDR2 YNFKEQ. CDR3 length equals 13 residues. Here the CDR3 reads CASSPSGTGIYTF. The CDR3 nucleotides read TGTGCCAGCAGCCCCTCGGGAACAGGGATCTACACCTTC.

The chain couples TRBV3-1 (or the pseudogene TRBV3-2) to TRBJ1-2; TRBD1 matches at 9 bases. Germline V gene lookup returns CDR1 LGHDT and CDR2 YNNKEL (reference sequence). V shed 4 bases and J 2 bases; nucleotides not matched to a gene: 11. The CDR3 extends over 17 amino acids. CDR3: CASSLLWRDRDNYGYTF. The CDR3 nucleotides are TGTGCCAGCAGCCTCCTCTGGCGGGACAGGGACAACTATGGCTACACCTTC.

J is TRBJ1-1 and V is TRBV10-3; TRBD1 might be the D (5 bases). There are 16 residues in the CDR3. Trimming pared 0 bases from V and 1 base from J, leaving 12 bases between. CDR1 is ENHRY, CDR2 SYGVKD, per germline. The CDR3 here is CAISESGGVTNTEAFF. CDR3 DNA sequence: TGTGCCATCAGTGAGTCGGGAGGGGTTACGAACACTGAAGCTTTCTTT.

This clone has just one count. The V gene is TRBV21-1, the J gene TRBJ2-7; the tabulated D call, TRBD2, remains unverified against the DNA. TRBV21-1 counts as a pseudogene. There are 16 residues in the CDR3. CDR3 sequence: CASSKEKTYLAYEQYF. The DNA for the CDR3 is TGTGCCAGCAGCAAAGAGAAGACTTACCTCGCCTACGAGCAGTACTTC.

The chain couples TRBV6-5 to TRBJ1-4, with D unclear. The ends were cut back, 2 bases at V and 7 bases at J, with 11 bases in the middle. CDR1 and CDR2 (germline): MNHEY, SVGAGI. The CDR3 totals 14 residues. CDR3 coding DNA: TGTGCCAGCAGTTACGGACGGGGAGGTGAAAAACTGTTTTTT. Translation gives CASSYGRGGEKLFF.

This chain's CDR3 is CASTRGEMRGANVLTF. CDR3 DNA sequence: TGTGCCAGCACTCGGGGAGAAATGCGTGGGGCCAACGTCCTGACTTTC. The rearrangement uses TRBV5-6 and TRBJ2-6, with a possible D match to TRBD2 (5 bases). The germline gives CDR1 SGHDT, CDR2 YYEEEE. The V end lost 6 bases, the J end lost 3 bases, and 16 bases lay between the germline ends. CDR3 length equals 16 residues.

Here the CDR3 reads CASSRVSGGFESTEAFF. CDR3 nucleotides: TGTGCCAGCTCACGCGTCTCTGGGGGCTTCGAGAGCACTGAAGCTTTCTTT. The V call is TRBV18, the J call TRBJ1-1, with D perhaps matching TRBD1 (6 bases). CDR1 and CDR2 (germline): KGHSH, LQKENI. With 4 bases removed from V and 4 bases from J, the gap between germline ends came to 22 bases. The CDR3 loop spans 17 amino acids.

This chain connects TRBV29-1 to TRBJ2-7, with D possibly being TRBD2 (7 bases). From germline, CDR1 is SQVTM and CDR2 ANQGSEA. V lost 8 bases to trimming and J lost 6 bases, with 26 bases between them. The CDR3 contains 15 residues. CDR3 sequence reads: CSFWGGPSVIGEQYF. For the CDR3, the DNA is TGCAGCTTTTGGGGGGGCCCGTCCGTTATCGGCGAGCAGTACTTC.

This chain links TRBV7-2 with TRBJ1-5; weak D call: TRBD1 (6 bases). Trimming removed 5 bases at V and 1 base at J, with 12 bases between. The CDR3 has 15 amino acids. Per the germline V gene, CDR1 is SGHTA and CDR2 is FQGNSA. This chain's CDR3 is CASSLVRGSNQPQHF. DNA for the CDR3: TGTGCCAGCAGCCTGGTTAGGGGGAGCAATCAGCCCCAGCATTTT.

In its sample, this clone was seen once. The rearrangement joins TRBV29-1 to TRBJ2-1; TRBD2 matches at 8 bases. Losses at the gene ends were 6 bases for V and 6 bases for J; bases not matched to a gene: 7. Germline CDR1 SQVTM, CDR2 ANQGSEA. CDR3 length: 13 residues. The CDR3, as DNA: TGCAGCGTAGCGGGAGAGTGGTTCAATGAGCAGTTCTTC. Protein product: CSVAGEWFNEQFF.

The rearrangement uses TRBV19 and TRBJ1-1; maybe TRBD1 (5 bases). V lost 7 bases, J lost 8 bases, and 20 bases lay in between. Germline values: CDR1 LNHDA, CDR2 SQIVND (reference sequence). The length of the CDR3 is 14 residues. The CDR3 loop is CASTEGLGHPEAFF. The CDR3 DNA is TGTGCCAGTACGGAAGGGCTCGGACATCCGGAAGCTTTCTTT.

The chain uses TRBV6-2 or TRBV6-3 and TRBJ2-7, with TRBD2 identical over 13 bases. This CDR3 spans 20 amino acids. V shed 0 bases, J shed 0 bases, and the junction held 11 bases outside the gene matches. Germline loops: CDR1 MNHEY, CDR2 SVGEGT. The CDR3 reads CASSYSPLSRTSGSSYEQYF. The CDR3 nucleotides are TGTGCCAGCAGTTACTCACCTTTATCCCGGACTAGCGGGAGCTCCTACGAGCAGTACTTC.